The source of this TCR beta chain is a study of low-dose radiotherapy and immunotherapy resistance in tumors (dated by TCRdb to between 2021 and 2023). Looking at the study overall: Cohort 1 received 0.5 Gy per fraction every 2 weeks, with a prescribed total PTV dose of 6.5 Gy. Patients in Cohort 2 were given 1 Gy per fraction every two weeks, for a total of 13 Gy across 26 weeks. Patients took aspirin 300 mg orally once daily for four cycles, starting on cycle 1 day 1. Every two weeks, patients got intravenous cyclophosphamide at 200 mg/m2, given one day ahead of each radiation and immunotherapy administration. Nivolumab was administered intravenously as a 240 mg flat dose every two weeks, and ipilimumab was administered intravenously at 1 mg/kg every six weeks. The translational analysis covered eight patients: three from the first dose cohort and the first five from the second dose cohort. No randomization into treatment groups was done for the people taking part in the trial.

Read against the paper, the sample's time point label means: before trial treatment. The donors took part in RACIN, a single-arm, phase I, dose-escalation trial that combined nivolumab, ipilimumab, aspirin, low-dose cyclophosphamide and low-dose radiotherapy. Eligible patients had advanced, TIL-negative solid tumors. This clonotype occurred many times. Its binding antigen is unknown. The sample holds no much larger clone one base away, and base qualities are not on file. Cut back by 8 bases and 0 bases, the V and J ends lie 18 bases apart. Inclusive of the bounding cysteine and phenylalanine, the CDR3 is 16 residues long. The retained sequence is limited to the CDR3, 48 bases, with the frame set at the first base. CDR1 MDHEN and CDR2 SYDVKM were looked up in the germline V gene. Instrument on record: Illumina HiSeq 2500. First-strand cDNA was synthesized using Superscript III and a set of TRAV- and TRBV-specific primers, so that both TCRalpha and TCRbeta chains were covered. TCRs were amplified with Phusion for approximately 20 PCR cycles using a constant-region primer together with the adapter attached to the V primers. Amplification of the isolated mRNA was done with the MessageAmp II aRNA Amplification Kit, which involved a roughly 16-hour in vitro transcription at 37 degrees C. The Dynabeads mRNA DIRECT Purification Kit was used to isolate the mRNA for TCR sequencing. Indexed Illumina adapters were added in a second Phusion PCR of 20 to 30 cycles, after which AMPure XP beads were used to purify the products. The study's processing was this. Using custom Perl scripts, TCR sequences that encoded the same protein were pooled, out-of-frame sequences were dropped, and the abundance of each clonotype was calculated. TCR sequences supported by only a single read were excluded from analysis. Repertoire metrics included Shannon entropy, Gini index, clonality, richness, and frequency of TCRs shared between repertoires. Through fastp at Q25 and MiXCR, TCRdb rebuilt clones from the public reads, retaining in-frame beta chains. Entries are consolidated by CDR3 protein sequence, retaining the most common genes and DNA. TCRdb assigned the V and J calls; the authors' analysis was not used. The table for this sample lists around 68,000 distinct CDR3 sequences; more than 20% of them were counted only once. Clones ranked in the top ten supply roughly 7% of the sample.

The sample was PBMCs, taken before treatment. The sequence was collected from a male donor with rectosigmoid adenocarcinoma. The V and J segments used are TRBV28 and TRBJ2-3; matching of 6 bases hints at TRBD1 as the D gene. For the CDR3, the sequence is CASSETGRSSTDTQYF. The sequenced DNA is TGTGCCAGCTCCGAGACAGGCCGGTCTAGCACAGATACGCAGTATTTT.